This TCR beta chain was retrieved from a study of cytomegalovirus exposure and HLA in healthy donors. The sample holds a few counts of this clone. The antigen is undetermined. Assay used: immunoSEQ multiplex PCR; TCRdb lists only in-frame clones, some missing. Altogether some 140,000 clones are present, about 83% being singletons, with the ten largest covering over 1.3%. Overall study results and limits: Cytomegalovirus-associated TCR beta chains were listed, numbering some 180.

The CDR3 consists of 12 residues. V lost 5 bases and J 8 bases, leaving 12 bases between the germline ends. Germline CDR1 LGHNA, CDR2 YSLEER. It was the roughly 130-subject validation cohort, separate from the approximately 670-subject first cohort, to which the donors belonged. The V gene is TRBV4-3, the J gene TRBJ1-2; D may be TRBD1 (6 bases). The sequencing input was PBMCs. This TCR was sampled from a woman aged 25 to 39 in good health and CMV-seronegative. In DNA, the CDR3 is TGCGCCAGCAGCGGAGAGGGGGTCGGCTACACCTTC. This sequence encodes CASSGEGVGYTF.